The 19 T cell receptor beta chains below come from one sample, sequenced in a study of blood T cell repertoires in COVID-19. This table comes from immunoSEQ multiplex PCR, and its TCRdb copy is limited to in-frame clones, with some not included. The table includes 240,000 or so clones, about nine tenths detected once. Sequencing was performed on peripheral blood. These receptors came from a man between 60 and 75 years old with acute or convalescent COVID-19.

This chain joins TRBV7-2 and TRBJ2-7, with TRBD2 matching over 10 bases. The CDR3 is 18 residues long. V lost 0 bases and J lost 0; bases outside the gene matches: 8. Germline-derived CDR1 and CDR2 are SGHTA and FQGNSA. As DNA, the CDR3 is TGTGCCAGCAGCTTAGCCCTCGGAGCGGGAGGGAGCTCCTACGAGCAGTACTTC. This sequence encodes CASSLALGAGGSSYEQYF.

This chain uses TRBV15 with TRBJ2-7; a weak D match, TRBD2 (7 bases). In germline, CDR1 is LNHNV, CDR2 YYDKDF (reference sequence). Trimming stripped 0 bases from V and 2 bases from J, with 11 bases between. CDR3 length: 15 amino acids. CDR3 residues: CATSRDRRGPYEQYF. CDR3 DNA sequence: TGTGCCACCAGCAGAGATCGGCGGGGGCCCTACGAGCAGTACTTC.

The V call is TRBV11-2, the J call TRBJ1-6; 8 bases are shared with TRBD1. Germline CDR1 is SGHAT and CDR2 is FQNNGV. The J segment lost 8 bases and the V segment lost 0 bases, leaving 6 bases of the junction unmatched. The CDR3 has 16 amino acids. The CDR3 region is CASSLDSGGLDSPLHF. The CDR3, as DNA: TGTGCCAGCAGCTTAGACTCAGGGGGCTTGGATTCACCCCTCCACTTT.

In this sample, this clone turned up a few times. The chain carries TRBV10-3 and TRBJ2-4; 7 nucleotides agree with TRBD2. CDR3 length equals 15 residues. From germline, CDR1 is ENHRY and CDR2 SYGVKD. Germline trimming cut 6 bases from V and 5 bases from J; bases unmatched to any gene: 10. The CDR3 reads CAISATSPPENIQYF. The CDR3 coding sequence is TGTGCCATCAGCGCGACTAGCCCTCCCGAAAACATTCAGTACTTC.

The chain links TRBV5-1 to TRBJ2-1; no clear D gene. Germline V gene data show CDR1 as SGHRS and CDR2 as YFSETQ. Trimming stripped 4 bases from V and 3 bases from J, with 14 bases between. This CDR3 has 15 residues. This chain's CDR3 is CASSPHPRGYNEQFF. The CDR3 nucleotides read TGCGCCAGCAGCCCACACCCGAGAGGCTACAATGAGCAGTTCTTC.

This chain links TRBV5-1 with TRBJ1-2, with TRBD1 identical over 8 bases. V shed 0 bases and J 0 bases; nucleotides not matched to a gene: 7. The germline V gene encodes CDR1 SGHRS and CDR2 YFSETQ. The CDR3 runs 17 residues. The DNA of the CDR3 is TGCGCCAGCAGCTTGGCGGGACAGGAACGTCCTAACTATGGCTACACCTTC. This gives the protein CASSLAGQERPNYGYTF.

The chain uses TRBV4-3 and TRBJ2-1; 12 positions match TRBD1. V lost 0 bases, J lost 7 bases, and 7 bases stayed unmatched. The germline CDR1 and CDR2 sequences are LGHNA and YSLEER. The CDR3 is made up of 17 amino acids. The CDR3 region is CASSQDYGTGGFNEQFF. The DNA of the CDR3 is TGCGCCAGCAGCCAAGATTACGGGACAGGGGGCTTTAATGAGCAGTTCTTC.

CDR3: CATTGGTSPLHF. The CDR3 region has the DNA TGTGCCACGACAGGGGGCACTTCACCCCTCCACTTT. The chain couples TRBV10-3 to TRBJ1-6, with 10 bases lining up with TRBD1. The CDR3 loop spans 12 amino acids. V shed 10 bases and J 9 bases; nucleotides not matched to a gene: 3. CDR1 ENHRY and CDR2 SYGVKD come from the germline V gene.

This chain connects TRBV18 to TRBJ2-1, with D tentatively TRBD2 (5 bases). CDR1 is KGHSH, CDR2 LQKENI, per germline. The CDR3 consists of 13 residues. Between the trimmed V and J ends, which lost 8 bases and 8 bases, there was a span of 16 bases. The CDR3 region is CASHPGLLYEQFF. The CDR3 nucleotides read TGTGCCAGCCACCCGGGGTTGTTGTATGAGCAGTTCTTC.

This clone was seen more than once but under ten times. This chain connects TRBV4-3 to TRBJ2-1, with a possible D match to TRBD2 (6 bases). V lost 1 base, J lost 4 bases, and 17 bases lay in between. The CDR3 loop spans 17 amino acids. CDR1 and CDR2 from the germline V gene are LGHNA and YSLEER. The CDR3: CASSQVGGSDTYNEQFF. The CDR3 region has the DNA TGCGCCAGCAGCCAAGTAGGAGGGAGCGACACATACAATGAGCAGTTCTTC.

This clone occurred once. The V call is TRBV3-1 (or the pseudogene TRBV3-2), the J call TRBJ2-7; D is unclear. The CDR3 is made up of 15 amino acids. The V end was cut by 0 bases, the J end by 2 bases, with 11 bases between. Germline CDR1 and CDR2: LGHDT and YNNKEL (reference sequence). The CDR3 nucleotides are TGTGCCAGCAGCCAAGATGTAACAGCCCCCTACGAGCAGTACTTC. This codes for CASSQDVTAPYEQYF.

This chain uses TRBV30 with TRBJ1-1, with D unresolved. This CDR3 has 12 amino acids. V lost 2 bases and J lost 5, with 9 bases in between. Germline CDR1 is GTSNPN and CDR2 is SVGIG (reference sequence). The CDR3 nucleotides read TGTGCCTGGAGTCGAGGAGAGACTGAAGCTTTCTTT. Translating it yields CAWSRGETEAFF.

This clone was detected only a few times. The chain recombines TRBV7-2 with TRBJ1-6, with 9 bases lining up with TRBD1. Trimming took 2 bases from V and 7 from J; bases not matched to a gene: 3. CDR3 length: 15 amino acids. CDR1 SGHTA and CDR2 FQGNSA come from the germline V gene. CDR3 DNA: TGTGCCAGCAGCTTACAACAGGGGGCAAATTCACCCCTCCACTTT. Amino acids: CASSLQQGANSPLHF.

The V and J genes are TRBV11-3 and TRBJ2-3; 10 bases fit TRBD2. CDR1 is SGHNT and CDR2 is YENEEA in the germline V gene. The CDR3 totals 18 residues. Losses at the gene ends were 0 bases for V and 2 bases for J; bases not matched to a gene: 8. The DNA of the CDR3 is TGTGCCAGCAGCTTAGATCTCGTAGCGGGAGGAATCACAGATACGCAGTATTTT. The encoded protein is CASSLDLVAGGITDTQYF.

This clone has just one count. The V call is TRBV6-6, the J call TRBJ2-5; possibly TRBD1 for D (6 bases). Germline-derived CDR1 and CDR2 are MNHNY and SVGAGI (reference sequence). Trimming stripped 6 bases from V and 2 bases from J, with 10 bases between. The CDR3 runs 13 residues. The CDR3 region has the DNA TGTGCCAGCAGGGGGGACAAGCAAGAGACCCAGTACTTC. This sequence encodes CASRGDKQETQYF.

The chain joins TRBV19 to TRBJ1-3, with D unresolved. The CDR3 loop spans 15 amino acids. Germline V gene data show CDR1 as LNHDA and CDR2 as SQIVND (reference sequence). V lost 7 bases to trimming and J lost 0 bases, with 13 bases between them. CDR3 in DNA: TGTGCCAGTAACTATGCAGTCAACTCTGGAAACACCATATATTTT. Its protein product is CASNYAVNSGNTIYF.

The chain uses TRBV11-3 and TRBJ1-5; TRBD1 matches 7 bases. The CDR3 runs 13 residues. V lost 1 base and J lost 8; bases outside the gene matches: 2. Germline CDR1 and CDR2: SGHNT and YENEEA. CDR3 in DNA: TGTGCCAGCAGCTTAGTCACAGGGGAGCCCCAGCATTTT. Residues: CASSLVTGEPQHF.

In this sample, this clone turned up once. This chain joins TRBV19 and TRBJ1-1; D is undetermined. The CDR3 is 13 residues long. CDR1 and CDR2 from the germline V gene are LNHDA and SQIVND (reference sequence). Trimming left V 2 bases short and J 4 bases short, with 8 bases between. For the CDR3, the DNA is TGTGCCAGTAGTATACGGGCGGGCACTGAAGCTTTCTTT. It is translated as CASSIRAGTEAFF.

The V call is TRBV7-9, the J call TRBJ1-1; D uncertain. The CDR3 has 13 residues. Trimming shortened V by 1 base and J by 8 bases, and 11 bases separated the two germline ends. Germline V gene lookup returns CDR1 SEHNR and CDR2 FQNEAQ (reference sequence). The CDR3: CASSLDPGGEAFF. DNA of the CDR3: TGTGCCAGCAGCTTAGATCCCGGAGGCGAAGCTTTCTTT.